This T cell receptor (beta chain) comes out of a study of T cells after posttransplantation cyclophosphamide. Overall study findings and caveats: After PTCy, TRB diversity resembled that of CNI/methotrexate controls.

This CDR3 is 14 amino acids long. Germline-derived CDR1 and CDR2 are SNHLY and FYNNEI. The V gene lost 4 bases and the J gene lost 7 bases, with 14 bases spanning the gap. Treatment was busulfan-fludarabine conditioning, a marrow graft, and cyclophosphamide on days +3 and +4. Clones were read by immunoSEQ multiplex PCR, and TCRdb kept only the in-frame ones, dropping some. The data show 3,100 or so clones, around two thirds seen once. This clone was seen a few times. The antigen is undetermined. The chain has TRBV2 and TRBJ2-1; D is possibly TRBD1 (5 bases). The sample in question was PBMCs, obtained 30 days after allogeneic stem cell transplant with posttransplant cyclophosphamide. The receptor's source is a male patient aged 55 to 69 who received an allogeneic stem cell transplant from a related donor and was CMV-positive. Some of the T cells may derive from the graft donor. CDR3 sequence: CASSAARGRNEQFF. The DNA of the CDR3 is TGTGCCAGCAGTGCGGCTAGGGGAAGGAATGAGCAGTTCTTC.